The 17 T cell receptor beta chains in this list originate from one sample, sequenced in a study of CXCR3-negative and CXCR3-positive naive CD8 T cells. The TRB libraries of cDNA were built by UMI-labeled 5' RACE. TCRdb reprocessed the 5' RACE reads and stores each CDR3 protein as one record, lacking DNA. With 40,000 to 50,000 distinct CDR3 sequences in the sample, the ten largest clones hold roughly 2.5%. The specimen was naive CXCR3- CD8+ T cells from blood. As to subset: CD45RO-CCR7+CD27+CD95- naive CD8+ T cells lacking CXCR3 (TNR3-). The receptors here all came from a human donor in good health. Some clones in this sample may be carry-over from other donors' samples.

The V gene is TRBV9, the J gene TRBJ2-1; TCRdb picks TRBD1, but there is no DNA to check that call. In germline, CDR1 is SGDLS, CDR2 YYNGEE. The CDR3 has 13 amino acids. CDR3 amino acids: CASSTWGGTEQFF.

This rearrangement joins TRBV28 to TRBJ2-1. Germline V gene sequence: CDR1 MDHEN, CDR2 SYDVKM. This CDR3 spans 13 amino acids. Here the CDR3 reads CASSSPDYNEQFF.

The chain combines TRBV4-3 with TRBJ2-3; TCRdb names TRBD2, which stays unverified in the absence of DNA. This CDR3 is built from 15 residues. Germline CDR1 and CDR2: LGHNA and YSLEER. The CDR3 sequence: CASSLQRGGRDTQYF.

The chain couples TRBV12-3 or TRBV12-4 to TRBJ1-5. The CDR3 has 15 residues. This chain's CDR3 is CASSLDVSGNQPQHF.

V usage is TRBV29-1 and J usage is TRBJ2-5; TCRdb outputs TRBD2, but without DNA this stays unchecked. CDR3 length: 16 amino acids. From germline, CDR1 is SQVTM and CDR2 ANQGSEA. The CDR3 loop is CSVDGLAGILGETQYF.

The chain recombines TRBV7-9 with TRBJ2-7. The CDR3 runs to 11 residues. From germline, CDR1 is SEHNR and CDR2 FQNEAQ (reference sequence). The CDR3 protein is CASSLQGGQYF. The full variable domain, with the rest looked up from reference TRBV7-9 and TRBJ2-7, is DTGVSQNPRHKITKRGQNVTFRCDPISEHNRLYWYRQTLGQGPEFLTYFQNEAQLEKSRLLSDRFSAERPKGSFSTLEIQRTEQGDSAMYLCASSLQGGQYFGPGTRLTVT.

CDR3 sequence: CASSLRQGVYEQYF. The chain combines TRBV7-9 with TRBJ2-7; TCRdb returns TRBD1, unconfirmable since there is no DNA. The germline V gene has CDR1 SEHNR and CDR2 FQNEAQ (reference sequence). The CDR3 spans 14 residues.

The V and J genes are TRBV27 and TRBJ2-7; TCRdb indicates TRBD2, and absent DNA this call remains unverified. Germline V gene data show CDR1 as MNHEY and CDR2 as SMNVEV (reference sequence). The CDR3 loop spans 14 amino acids. CDR3 region: CASSDYRTIYEQYF.

The chain combines TRBV4-3 with TRBJ2-3. Germline CDR1 is LGHNA and CDR2 is YSLEER. This CDR3 region has 14 residues. CDR3 region: CASSQGDGTDTQYF.

The chain employs TRBV7-9 and TRBJ1-2. Germline CDR1 is SEHNR and CDR2 is FQNEAQ (reference sequence). CDR3 length: 13 amino acids. CDR3 protein: CASSSDGKYGYTF.

The chain links TRBV27 to TRBJ2-2. This CDR3 has 16 residues. CDR1 MNHEY and CDR2 SMNVEV come from the germline V gene (reference sequence). CDR3 protein: CASSFWPLNGTGELFF.

V is TRBV25-1 and J is TRBJ1-1; TCRdb's D call, TRBD1, is unchecked because there is no DNA. CDR1 MGHDK and CDR2 SYGVNS come from the germline V gene. The CDR3 covers 16 residues. CDR3 region: CASSDSDRGINTEAFF. The variable domain in full, completed from reference TRBV25-1 and TRBJ1-1, reads EADIYQTPRYLVIGTGKKITLECSQTMGHDKMYWYQQDPGMELHLIHYSYGVNSTEKGDLSSESTVSRIRTEHFPLTLESARPSHTSQYLCASSDSDRGINTEAFFGQGTRLTVV.

The genes are TRBV21-1 and TRBJ2-3; the D gene TCRdb calls, TRBD1, cannot be checked with no DNA. TRBV21-1 is given as a pseudogene. This CDR3 region has 17 residues. CDR3 sequence reads: CASSKTGDSWSTDTQYF.

The rearrangement links TRBV15 to TRBJ1-3; as DNA is missing, the TRBD1 call by TCRdb cannot be tested. The CDR3 is 16 amino acids. Germline lookup yields CDR1 LNHNV and CDR2 YYDKDF (reference sequence). This CDR3 is CATSREGAGAGNTIYF.

The V gene is TRBV21-1, the J gene TRBJ1-2; TCRdb designates TRBD1, a call that cannot be tested without DNA. TRBV21-1 is assigned pseudogene status. The CDR3 is 18 residues long. CDR3 protein: CASSKWSEVTGPGYGYTF.

The J gene is TRBJ2-7, the V gene TRBV29-1; the TCRdb call, TRBD1, lacks DNA for checking. The CDR3 is 14 residues long. Germline V gives CDR1 SQVTM, CDR2 ANQGSEA. Here the CDR3 reads CSVEEGDKAYEQYF.

The gene calls are TRBV7-8 and TRBJ2-7; TCRdb picks TRBD1, but there is no DNA to check that call. The germline gives CDR1 SGHVS, CDR2 FQNEAQ. This CDR3 is built from 15 residues. The CDR3 loop reads CASSLLRDNPYEQYF.